One and the same sample provided the 15 T cell receptor beta chains below, sequenced in a study of OX40 agonist ivuxolimab in advanced cancers. Data came from immunoSEQ multiplex PCR; TCRdb stores just in-frame clones and leaves some out. There are approximately 33,000 clones in the sample; 89% occur only once, and 9.1% lies in the top ten. The input for sequencing was CD4+ or CD8+ T cells sorted from blood, taken in a trial of the OX40 agonist ivuxolimab. The receptors originated from an adult with an advanced solid tumor such as melanoma, head and neck, liver or kidney cancer.

The chain has TRBV19 and TRBJ1-1, with D unclear. The length of the CDR3 is 14 residues. Germline loops: CDR1 LNHDA, CDR2 SQIVND (reference sequence). Deletions cut 5 bases from V and 2 bases from J, with 12 bases between. The CDR3 DNA reads as TGTGCCAGTAGTGCCGGTCCGGGAAACACTGAAGCTTTCTTT. Translation: CASSAGPGNTEAFF. The variable domain in full, with the rest retrieved from reference TRBV19 and TRBJ1-1, is DGGITQSPKYLFRKEGQNVTLSCEQNLNHDAMYWYRQDPGQGLRLIYYSQIVNDFQKGDIAEGYSVSREKKESFPLTVTSAQKNPTAFYLCASSAGPGNTEAFFGQGTRLTVV.

V and J are TRBV19 and TRBJ2-1; 12 bases map to TRBD2. Trimming took 9 bases from V and 8 from J; bases not matched to a gene: 2. The CDR3 has 12 residues. Germline CDR1 reads LNHDA; CDR2 reads SQIVND (reference sequence). CDR3: CASGTSGYEQFF. The CDR3 nucleotides read TGTGCCAGCGGGACTAGCGGGTATGAGCAGTTCTTC.

The CDR3: CASTGQGVGSPLHF. CDR3 bases: TGTGCCAGTACTGGACAGGGTGTCGGATCACCCCTCCACTTT. The gene calls are TRBV19 and TRBJ1-6; the match to TRBD1 covers 8 bases. The CDR3 sequence is 14 residues long. Germline V gives CDR1 LNHDA, CDR2 SQIVND (reference sequence). With 7 bases clipped from V and 10 bases from J, the junction kept 9 bases outside the gene matches.

V gene TRBV7-9 combines with J gene TRBJ2-7; D remains ambiguous. Germline V lookup: CDR1 SEHNR, CDR2 FQNEAQ (reference sequence). The ends were cut back, 4 bases at V and 6 bases at J, with 10 bases in the middle. The CDR3 contains 12 residues. This chain's CDR3 is CASSSLFGEQYF. The CDR3, as DNA: TGTGCCAGCAGCTCCCTTTTCGGCGAGCAGTACTTC.

CDR3 protein: CASTRDRTSYEQYF. In nucleotides, the CDR3 is TGTGCCAGCACCAGAGACAGGACATCCTACGAGCAGTACTTC. The chain couples TRBV11-2 to TRBJ2-7; a possible D gene is TRBD1 (6 bases). V lost 7 bases and J 1 base, leaving 14 bases between the germline ends. Germline V lookup: CDR1 SGHAT, CDR2 FQNNGV. This CDR3 comprises 14 residues.

The chain employs TRBV19 and TRBJ1-1, with D hard to call. CDR1 and CDR2 (germline): LNHDA, SQIVND (reference sequence). The germline V and J ends were trimmed by 8 bases and 7 bases, with 8 bases remaining between them. This CDR3 has 10 residues. For the CDR3, the DNA is TGTGCCAGTGGCCTGGGTGAAGCTTTCTTT. Its protein product is CASGLGEAFF. Full variable domain (rest looked up from reference TRBV19 and TRBJ1-1): DGGITQSPKYLFRKEGQNVTLSCEQNLNHDAMYWYRQDPGQGLRLIYYSQIVNDFQKGDIAEGYSVSREKKESFPLTVTSAQKNPTAFYLCASGLGEAFFGQGTRLTVV.

This clone came up a few times. V usage is TRBV30 and J usage is TRBJ1-1, with no clear D. The CDR3 is 11 amino acids. The V gene lost 8 bases and the J gene lost 6 bases, with 13 bases spanning the gap. Looked up from germline, CDR1 is GTSNPN and CDR2 is SVGIG (reference sequence). The CDR3 reads CARRTGAEAFF. Here the CDR3 DNA reads TGTGCCAGACGGACCGGAGCTGAAGCTTTCTTT.

The chain joins TRBV28 to TRBJ2-7; D is undetermined. The CDR3 length is 12 residues. CDR1 and CDR2 from the germline V gene are MDHEN and SYDVKM. The germline V and J ends were trimmed by 2 bases and 0 bases, with 2 bases remaining between them. The CDR3 loop is CASSLTSYEQYF. The DNA of the CDR3 is TGTGCCAGCAGTTTAACCTCCTACGAGCAGTACTTC. The variable domain in full, with the rest retrieved from reference TRBV28 and TRBJ2-7, is DVKVTQSSRYLVKRTGEKVFLECVQDMDHENMFWYRQDPGLGLRLIYFSYDVKMKEKGDIPEGYSVSREKKERFSLILESASTNQTSMYLCASSLTSYEQYFGPGTRLTVT.

A few counts support this clone. The chain links TRBV4-3 to TRBJ2-1; D remains ambiguous. Per germline, CDR1 LGHNA and CDR2 YSLEER. This CDR3 spans 17 amino acids. Deletions cut 0 bases from V and 0 bases from J, with 12 bases between. The CDR3 DNA reads TGCGCCAGCAGCCAAGATCTTGGCGCGAGCTCCTACAATGAGCAGTTCTTC. Its translation is CASSQDLGASSYNEQFF.

The chain couples TRBV6-5 to TRBJ1-4, with a possible D match to TRBD1 (6 bases). This CDR3 has 14 amino acids. Looked up from germline, CDR1 is MNHEY and CDR2 is SVGAGI. Trimming cost V 9 bases and J 7 bases, with 18 bases left between them. CDR3 sequence (DNA): TGTGCCAGTCGAGAAGGGGGATTGGGTGAAAAACTGTTTTTT. It translates to CASREGGLGEKLFF.

V and J are TRBV28 and TRBJ1-1, with a tentative D call TRBD1 (6 bases). V was pared by 3 bases and J by 3 bases, with 8 bases between. The CDR3 runs to 13 residues. Looked up from germline, CDR1 is MDHEN and CDR2 is SYDVKM. CDR3 sequence: CASSLDRYTEAFF. CDR3 DNA: TGTGCCAGCAGTTTGGACAGATACACTGAAGCTTTCTTT.

The V gene is TRBV5-1, the J gene TRBJ1-1, with D uncertain. Trimming took off 4 bases at V and 1 base at J, with 14 bases between the two ends. The CDR3 spans 15 residues. Germline V lookup: CDR1 SGHRS, CDR2 YFSETQ. Here the CDR3 reads CASSVVSPSNTEAFF. The CDR3 DNA reads TGCGCCAGCAGCGTCGTTAGTCCCTCGAACACTGAAGCTTTCTTT. Drawing the rest from reference TRBV5-1 and TRBJ1-1, the complete variable domain is KAGVTQTPRYLIKTRGQQVTLSCSPISGHRSVSWYQQTPGQGLQFLFEYFSETQRNKGNFPGRFSGRQFSNSRSEMNVSTLELGDSALYLCASSVVSPSNTEAFFGQGTRLTVV.

The V and J genes are TRBV7-6 and TRBJ2-5, with D possibly TRBD2 on 6 matching bases. The germline gives CDR1 SGHVS, CDR2 FNYEAQ. The CDR3 consists of 15 residues. Trimming took off 4 bases at V and 3 bases at J, with 15 bases between the two ends. The chain's CDR3 is CASSSPLALKETQYF. In nucleotides, the CDR3 is TGTGCCAGCAGCTCTCCCCTAGCGTTGAAAGAGACCCAGTACTTC.

CDR3 region: CASSTGFPYGYTF. Here the CDR3 DNA reads TGTGCCAGCAGCACCGGGTTCCCCTATGGCTACACCTTC. This rearrangement joins TRBV6-5 to TRBJ1-2; D call uncertain. Trimming left V 6 bases short and J 4 bases short, with 12 bases between. The CDR3 sequence is 13 residues long. The germline gives CDR1 MNHEY, CDR2 SVGAGI.

The chain couples TRBV30 to TRBJ1-1, with TRBD1 matching over 8 bases. This CDR3 has 16 amino acids. V was clipped by 0 bases and J by 3 bases; unmatched bases: 9. CDR1 and CDR2 (germline): GTSNPN, SVGIG (reference sequence). CDR3 sequence (DNA): TGTGCCTGGAGTGTAAAATGGGGACAGGAGGACACTGAAGCTTTCTTT. Translating gives CAWSVKWGQEDTEAFF.